The 16 T cell receptor beta chains in this list originate from one sample, sequenced in a study of early T cells in non-severe SARS-CoV-2 infection (TCRdb year 2021). Library preparation employed 5' RACE. Sequencing relied on a NextSeq 500. TCRdb redid the processing of the public reads, applying fastp at Q25 and MiXCR, and retained in-frame beta chains. Each record represents a unique CDR3 protein, reported with the most common genes and DNA among its rows. The sample table shows tens of thousands of distinct CDR3 sequences, and 13% are seen once. Of the sample, about 1.1% falls within the top ten clones. Sequenced input: whole blood. These receptors came from an adult who was a healthcare worker with PCR-confirmed SARS-CoV-2 infection or an uninfected control (not recorded which).

This clonotype was detected a few times. The V call is TRBV14, the J call TRBJ1-1; D is uncertain. Germline CDR1 and CDR2: SGHDN and FVKESK. This CDR3 has 13 amino acids. The V and J ends lost 7 bases and 4 bases respectively, with 13 bases between them. The DNA for the CDR3 is TGTGCCAGCACCTTTACCCGGGGCACTGAAGCTTTCTTT. As protein: CASTFTRGTEAFF.

This clonotype was picked up many times. This chain uses TRBV19 with TRBJ2-2; 9 positions agree with TRBD1. Looked up from germline, CDR1 is LNHDA and CDR2 is SQIVND (reference sequence). This CDR3 region has 14 residues. The trim removed 6 bases at V and 5 bases at J, leaving 4 bases unmatched. In nucleotides, the CDR3 is TGTGCCAGTAGGGGACAGGGAAGGACCGGGGAGCTGTTTTTT. Translation gives CASRGQGRTGELFF.

V usage is TRBV27 and J usage is TRBJ1-1, with D possibly TRBD1 on 6 matching bases. This CDR3 region has 13 residues. The V gene lost 5 bases and the J gene lost 11 bases, with 18 bases spanning the gap. Germline-derived CDR1 and CDR2 are MNHEY and SMNVEV (reference sequence). The CDR3 loop is CASSITGNSRAFF. The CDR3 DNA follows: TGTGCCAGCAGTATTACAGGGAATTCAAGGGCTTTCTTT.

In this sample, this clonotype turned up many times. The rearrangement links TRBV7-2 to TRBJ2-5; a weak D match, TRBD2 (6 bases). Germline V gene data show CDR1 as SGHTA and CDR2 as FQGNSA. The CDR3 consists of 15 residues. V was cut by 1 base and J by 4 bases, with 13 bases left in between. CDR3 loop: CASSLDGGVVETQYF. CDR3 DNA sequence: TGTGCCAGCAGCTTAGACGGGGGAGTTGTAGAGACCCAGTACTTC. Filled out from reference TRBV7-2 and TRBJ2-5, the complete variable domain reads GAGVSQSPSNKVTEKGKDVELRCDPISGHTALYWYRQSLGQGLEFLIYFQGNSAPDKSGLPSDRFSAERTGGSVSTLTIQRTQQEDSAVYLCASSLDGGVVETQYFGPGTRLLVL.

This clonotype was picked up many times. J is TRBJ2-3 and V is TRBV10-3, with D unclear. V lost 7 bases to trimming and J lost 6 bases, with 17 bases between them. The germline CDR1 and CDR2 sequences are ENHRY and SYGVKD. This CDR3 is 14 amino acids long. The CDR3 here is CAITVGRDADTQYF. Here the CDR3 DNA reads TGTGCCATCACCGTCGGTAGGGATGCGGATACGCAGTATTTT.

This chain links TRBV28 with TRBJ2-3; D gene unclear. The germline V gene has CDR1 MDHEN and CDR2 SYDVKM. The CDR3 consists of 12 residues. V was cut by 1 base and J by 6 bases, with 5 bases left in between. CDR3 amino acids: CASSLLGDTQYF. CDR3 coding DNA: TGTGCCAGCAGTTTATTGGGCGATACGCAGTATTTT.

The V call is TRBV11-2, the J call TRBJ2-1; 7 positions match TRBD1. This CDR3 has 12 amino acids. V was clipped by 3 bases and J by 10 bases; unmatched bases: 3. Per the germline V gene, CDR1 is SGHAT and CDR2 is FQNNGV. The CDR3 reads CASSLTGLEQFF. The CDR3 DNA follows: TGTGCCAGCAGCTTGACAGGGCTGGAGCAGTTCTTC.

This chain links TRBV28 with TRBJ2-6, with D unclear. CDR3 length: 16 residues. Trimming removed 6 bases from V and 1 base from J, with 13 bases in between. CDR1 MDHEN and CDR2 SYDVKM come from the germline V gene. CDR3 protein: CASRGPANSGANVLTF. The CDR3 nucleotides read TGTGCCAGCAGGGGCCCGGCGAATTCTGGGGCCAACGTCCTGACTTTC.

The sample holds many counts of this clonotype. The CDR3 DNA follows: TGTGCCAGCAGTCCTGGGACTCTCGGGGGCTCTGGGGCCAACGTCCTGACTTTC. Protein: CASSPGTLGGSGANVLTF. V gene TRBV12-3 or TRBV12-4 combines with J gene TRBJ2-6, with D perhaps matching TRBD2 (6 bases). The CDR3 totals 18 residues. With 5 bases removed from V and 0 bases from J, the gap between germline ends came to 17 bases.

CDR3 sequence reads: CASSSVDEQFF. In nucleotides, the CDR3 is TGTGCCAGCAGTTCGGTGGATGAGCAGTTCTTC. This rearrangement joins TRBV27 to TRBJ2-1; D is unresolved. The germline CDR1 and CDR2 sequences are MNHEY and SMNVEV (reference sequence). The CDR3 sequence is 11 residues long. The ends were cut back, 4 bases at V and 8 bases at J, with 6 bases in the middle.

The chain couples TRBV24-1 to TRBJ2-7; D might be TRBD1 (5 bases). The germline V gene has CDR1 KGHDR and CDR2 SFDVKD. Trimming left V 4 bases short and J 4 bases short, with 7 bases between. The CDR3 is 12 amino acids. The CDR3 spells CATSEDSYEQYF. In DNA, the CDR3 is TGTGCCACCAGTGAAGACAGTTACGAGCAGTACTTC.

This clonotype came up a few times. The chain joins TRBV5-1 to TRBJ1-1, with D unresolved. Per the germline V gene, CDR1 is SGHRS and CDR2 is YFSETQ. The CDR3 runs 13 residues. Trimming left V 1 base short and J 0 bases short, with 4 bases between. CDR3 sequence: CASSLWLNTEAFF. The CDR3 bases are TGCGCCAGCAGCTTGTGGCTGAACACTGAAGCTTTCTTT.

V and J are TRBV20-1 and TRBJ2-3; tentatively, D is TRBD1 (6 bases). The tail of the sequence fits TRBJ1-5 better, so the J call may be wrong. The CDR3 length is 16 residues. Germline V gene lookup returns CDR1 DFQATT and CDR2 SNEGSKA (reference sequence). The CDR3 DNA sequence: TGCAGTGCTAGAAGGACCCTCTCGGGGGGGCCCTTGACGCAGCATTTT. This encodes CSARRTLSGGPLTQHF.

This clonotype showed up many times. This sequence joins TRBV6-2 or TRBV6-3 and TRBJ2-7; tentatively, D is TRBD1 or TRBD2 (5 bases each). Germline CDR1 is MNHEY and CDR2 is SVGEGT. V was clipped by 6 bases and J by 1 base, with 16 bases between them. CDR3 length: 15 amino acids. For the CDR3, the DNA is TGTGCCAGCAGATCATCCGGGACCGGGTCCTACGAGCAGTACTTC. It translates to CASRSSGTGSYEQYF.

The gene calls are TRBV7-9 and TRBJ2-1, with D possibly being TRBD2 (6 bases). The ends were cut back, 6 bases at V and 4 bases at J, with 16 bases in the middle. The CDR3 is made up of 15 amino acids. Germline assignment: CDR1 SEHNR and CDR2 FQNEAQ (reference sequence). In DNA, the CDR3 is TGTGCCAGCAGATCCCTCGGGGGTTCGTACAATGAGCAGTTCTTC. It specifies CASRSLGGSYNEQFF.

In its sample, this clonotype was seen a few times. This rearrangement joins TRBV18 to TRBJ2-2; 9 bases fit TRBD2. V lost 1 base to trimming and J lost 5 bases; unmatched junction nucleotides: 5. Germline values: CDR1 KGHSH, CDR2 LQKENI. This CDR3 comprises 16 residues. In DNA, the CDR3 is TGTGCCAGCTCACCACTAGCGGGAGCGGAAACCGGGGAGCTGTTTTTT. Protein product: CASSPLAGAETGELFF.